What follows describes a single TCR beta chain. The data were produced by immunoSEQ multiplex PCR, yet TCRdb's version contains in-frame clones alone and is incomplete. Among hundreds of thousands of clones listed, roughly 86% were seen once. This CDR3 contains 14 residues. Trimming at V came to 6 bases and at J to 5 bases, leaving 6 bases not matched to a gene. Germline V CDR1 and CDR2: MRHNA, SNTAGT. These data are taken from a study of blood T cell repertoires in COVID-19. At the level of the study: Sample material is recorded as cDNA or gDNA derived from T cells, B-cell-depleted T cells, or PBMCs.

This sequence joins TRBV6-4 and TRBJ2-2, with 7 bases lining up with TRBD2. The receptor comes from a woman aged 60 to 75 who had recovered from COVID-19. Material: peripheral blood. CDR3 nucleotides: TGTGCCAGCAGGGGAGGGTTTCGGACCGGGGAGCTGTTTTTT. Its translation is CASRGGFRTGELFF.